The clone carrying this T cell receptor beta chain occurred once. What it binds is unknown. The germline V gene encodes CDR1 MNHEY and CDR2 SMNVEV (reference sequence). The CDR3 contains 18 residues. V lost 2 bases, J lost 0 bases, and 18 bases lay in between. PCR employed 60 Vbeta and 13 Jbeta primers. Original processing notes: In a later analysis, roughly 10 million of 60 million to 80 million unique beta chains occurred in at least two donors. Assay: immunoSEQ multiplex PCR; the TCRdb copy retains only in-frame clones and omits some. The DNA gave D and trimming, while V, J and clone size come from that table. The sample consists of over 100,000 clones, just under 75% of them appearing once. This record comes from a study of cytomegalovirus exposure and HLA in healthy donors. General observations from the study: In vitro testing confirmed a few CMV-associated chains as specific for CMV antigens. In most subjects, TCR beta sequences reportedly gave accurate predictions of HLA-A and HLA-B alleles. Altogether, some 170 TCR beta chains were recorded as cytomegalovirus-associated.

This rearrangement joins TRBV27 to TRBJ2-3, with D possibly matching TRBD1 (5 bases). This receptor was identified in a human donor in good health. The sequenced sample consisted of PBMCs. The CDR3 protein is CASSLISIHRPSTDTQYF. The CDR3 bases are TGTGCCAGCAGTTTAATATCTATTCACAGGCCGAGCACAGATACGCAGTATTTT.